This T cell receptor (beta chain) derives from a study of blood T cell repertoires in COVID-19. As for the study in general: Sites in the United States, Italy and Spain provided acute and convalescent COVID-19 samples.

The CDR3 has 16 residues. V dropped 2 bases and J dropped 2 bases, with 15 bases sitting between them. Germline CDR1 is MNHEY and CDR2 is SVGAGI. How the authors handled the data: Cell counts per sample came from amplifying reference gene primers. The repertoire was sequenced with immunoSEQ multiplex PCR; TCRdb's copy has only in-frame clones and lacks some. That table gives V, J and clone size, and the DNA gave D and trimming. Of about 61,000 clones in the sample, about 90% are singletons; the top ten hold roughly a fifth. Source material: peripheral blood. The source is a woman in her forties or fifties with active or convalescent COVID-19. The chain employs TRBV6-5 and TRBJ1-2; D gene uncertain. The chain's CDR3 is CASSYVGATKNYGYTF. The CDR3 bases are TGTGCCAGCAGTTACGTCGGCGCTACTAAGAACTATGGCTACACCTTC.